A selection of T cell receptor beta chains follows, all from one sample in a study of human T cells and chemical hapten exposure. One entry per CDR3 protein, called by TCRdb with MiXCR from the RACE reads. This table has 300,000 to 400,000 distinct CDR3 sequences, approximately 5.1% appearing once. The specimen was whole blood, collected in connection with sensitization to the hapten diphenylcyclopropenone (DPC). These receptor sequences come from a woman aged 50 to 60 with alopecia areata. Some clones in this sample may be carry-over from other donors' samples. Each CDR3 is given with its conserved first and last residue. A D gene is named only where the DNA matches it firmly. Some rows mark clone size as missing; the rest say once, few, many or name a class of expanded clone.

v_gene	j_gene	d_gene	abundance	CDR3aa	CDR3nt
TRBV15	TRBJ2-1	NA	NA	CATSRDWRLNNEQFF	TGTGCCACCAGCAGAGATTGGAGGCTAAACAATGAGCAGTTCTTC
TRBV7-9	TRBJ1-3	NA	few	CASSRNGQHSGNTIYF	TGTGCCAGCAGCCGCAACGGACAACACTCTGGAAACACCATATATTTT
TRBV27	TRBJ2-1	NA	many	CASRTGGNEQFF	TGTGCCAGCAGGACCGGGGGCAATGAGCAGTTCTTC
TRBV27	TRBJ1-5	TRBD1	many	CASSLDRGKNQPQHF	TGTGCCAGCAGTTTAGACAGGGGGAAGAATCAGCCCCAGCATTTT
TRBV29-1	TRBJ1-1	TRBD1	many	CSVTTGGNTEAFF	TGCAGCGTTACGACAGGGGGCAACACTGAAGCTTTCTTT
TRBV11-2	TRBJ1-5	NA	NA	CASSLEAGGNQPQHF	TGTGCCAGCAGCTTAGAAGCCGGGGGCAATCAGCCCCAGCATTTT
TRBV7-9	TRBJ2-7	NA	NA	CASSRGAGNEQYF	TGTGCCAGCAGCCGGGGGGCAGGGAACGAGCAGTACTTC
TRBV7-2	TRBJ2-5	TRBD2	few	CASSLGAGGEETQYF	TGTGCCAGCAGCTTGGGGGCGGGAGGGGAAGAGACCCAGTACTTC
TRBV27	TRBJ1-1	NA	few	CASSPLGTSKVPFF	TGTGCCAGCAGTCCACTCGGGACATCTAAAGTACCTTTCTTT
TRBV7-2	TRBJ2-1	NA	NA	CATSRGLGHNEQFF	TGTGCAACGAGCCGGGGGCTAGGCCACAATGAGCAGTTCTTC
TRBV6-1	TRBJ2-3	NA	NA	CASRRGASSTDTQYF	TGTGCCAGCAGGCGCGGGGCTTCTAGCACAGATACGCAGTATTTT
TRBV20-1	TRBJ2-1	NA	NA	CSAPDRAGGAGYNEQFF	TGCAGTGCTCCCGACAGGGCAGGGGGAGCGGGATACAATGAGCAGTTCTTC
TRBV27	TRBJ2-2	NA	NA	CASRMRGHGELFF	TGTGCCAGCCGGATGCGGGGGCACGGGGAGCTGTTTTTT
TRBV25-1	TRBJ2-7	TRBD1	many	CASSPSGQGYEQYF	TGTGCCAGCAGTCCCTCGGGACAGGGGTACGAGCAGTACTTC
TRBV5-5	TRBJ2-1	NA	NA	CASSLESSRVDEQFF	TGTGCCAGCAGCTTGGAATCCTCTCGGGTGGATGAGCAGTTCTTC
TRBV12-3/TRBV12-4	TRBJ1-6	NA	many	CASSSSHGDSPLHF	TGTGCCAGCAGTTCCAGCCACGGGGATTCACCCCTCCACTTT